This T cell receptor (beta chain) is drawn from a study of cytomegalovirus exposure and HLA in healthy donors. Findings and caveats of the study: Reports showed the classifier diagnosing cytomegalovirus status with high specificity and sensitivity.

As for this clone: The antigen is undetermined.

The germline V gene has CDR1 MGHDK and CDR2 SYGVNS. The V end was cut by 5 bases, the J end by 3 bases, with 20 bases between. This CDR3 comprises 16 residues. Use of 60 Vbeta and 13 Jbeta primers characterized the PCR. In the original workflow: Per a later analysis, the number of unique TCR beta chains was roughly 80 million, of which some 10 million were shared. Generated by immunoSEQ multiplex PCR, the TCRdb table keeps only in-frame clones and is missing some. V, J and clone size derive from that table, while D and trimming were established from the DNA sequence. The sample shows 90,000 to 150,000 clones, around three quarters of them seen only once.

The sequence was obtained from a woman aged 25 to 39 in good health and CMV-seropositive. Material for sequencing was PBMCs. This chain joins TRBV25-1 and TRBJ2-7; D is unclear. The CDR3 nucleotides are TGTGCCAGCAGTTCGAGTGGAGCAAGTTTGGACTACGAGCAGTACTTC. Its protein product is CASSSSGASLDYEQYF.